One sample yielded the 10 T cell receptor beta chains listed below, sequenced in a study of shared clonotypes between healthy human individuals. TCRdb keeps only in-frame clones here, not all; method: immunoSEQ multiplex PCR. The sample yields roughly 1,100,000 clones, approximately 72% seen once. The sequenced material came from memory CD4+ T cells sorted from blood. Regarding subset: CD45RA-negative fraction. These receptors were taken from a man between 18 and 29 years old in good health.

The rearrangement joins TRBV7-2 to TRBJ2-2; TRBD1 matches at 7 bases. This CDR3 comprises 15 residues. V dropped 4 bases and J dropped 2; count of bases not matched to a gene: 4. The germline V gene encodes CDR1 SGHTA and CDR2 FQGNSA. CDR3 in DNA: TGTGCCAGCAGCTGGGACAGTTTAAACACCGGGGAGCTGTTTTTT. This encodes CASSWDSLNTGELFF. The full variable domain, completed using reference TRBV7-2 and TRBJ2-2, is GAGVSQSPSNKVTEKGKDVELRCDPISGHTALYWYRQSLGQGLEFLIYFQGNSAPDKSGLPSDRFSAERTGGSVSTLTIQRTQQEDSAVYLCASSWDSLNTGELFFGEGSRLTVL.

The chain uses TRBV6-1 and TRBJ2-7; either TRBD1 or TRBD2 may supply D (5 bases each). CDR1 MNHNS and CDR2 SASEGT come from the germline V gene. The V end lost 2 bases, the J end lost 5 bases, and 22 bases lay between the germline ends. CDR3 length: 17 residues. Here the CDR3 reads CASSENPAGSKYHEQYF. CDR3 bases: TGTGCCAGCAGTGAAAATCCCGCAGGGAGTAAATACCACGAGCAGTACTTC.

This sequence joins TRBV11-2 and TRBJ2-1; unclear D gene. CDR1 SGHAT and CDR2 FQNNGV come from the germline V gene. Trimming removed 3 bases from V and 2 bases from J, with 8 bases in between. The CDR3 is made up of 14 amino acids. This chain's CDR3 is CASSFSQAYNEQFF. The CDR3 DNA sequence: TGTGCCAGCAGCTTCAGCCAGGCCTACAATGAGCAGTTCTTC.

The sample holds one count of this clone. This sequence joins TRBV19 and TRBJ1-4, with D maybe TRBD1 (5 bases). Trimming removed 4 bases from V and 6 bases from J, with 12 bases in between. The length of the CDR3 is 14 residues. CDR1 and CDR2 (germline): LNHDA, SQIVND (reference sequence). In DNA, the CDR3 is TGTGCCAGTAGTAGGGGCACCCTGGATGAAAAACTGTTTTTT. The encoded protein is CASSRGTLDEKLFF.

This chain links TRBV28 with TRBJ1-4; D not certain. The CDR3 sequence is 16 residues long. The germline gives CDR1 MDHEN, CDR2 SYDVKM. The V end lost 4 bases, the J end lost 1 base, and 13 bases lay between the germline ends. Written as DNA, the CDR3 is TGTGCCAGCAGTTCCCCTCAGACAAGAACTAATGAAAAACTGTTTTTT. It specifies CASSSPQTRTNEKLFF.

The V gene is TRBV19, the J gene TRBJ2-5; D is possibly TRBD1 or TRBD2 (6 bases each). Per the germline V gene, CDR1 is LNHDA and CDR2 is SQIVND (reference sequence). There are 14 residues in the CDR3. Trimming shortened V by 4 bases and J by 1 base, and 10 bases separated the two germline ends. The CDR3 DNA is TGTGCCAGTAGTACTGGGGGGCTCCAAGAGACCCAGTACTTC. Translation gives CASSTGGLQETQYF.

The rearrangement uses TRBV30 and TRBJ1-2; no definite D call. The germline V and J ends were trimmed by 4 bases and 0 bases, with 12 bases remaining between them. The CDR3 covers 14 residues. Germline V gives CDR1 GTSNPN, CDR2 SVGIG (reference sequence). In DNA form, the CDR3 reads TGTGCCTGGATAGAACAGAATGCTAACTATGGCTACACCTTC. As protein: CAWIEQNANYGYTF.

The CDR3 DNA sequence: TGTGCCAGCAGCGTAGGGGCAGGAGGTTATAATTCACCCCTCCACTTT. Translation: CASSVGAGGYNSPLHF. The chain combines TRBV9 with TRBJ1-6; D is uncertain. Deletions cut 0 bases from V and 4 bases from J, with 11 bases between. CDR1 is SGDLS, CDR2 YYNGEE, per germline. The CDR3 spans 16 residues.

V gene TRBV28 combines with J gene TRBJ2-3; D uncertain. CDR3 length: 15 residues. V lost 5 bases and J lost 2, with 14 bases in between. Germline V lookup: CDR1 MDHEN, CDR2 SYDVKM. Written as DNA, the CDR3 is TGTGCCAGCAGTACAGTGACCCAACCCACAGATACGCAGTATTTT. Its protein is CASSTVTQPTDTQYF.

The J gene is TRBJ2-3, the V gene TRBV6-1; D gene unclear. CDR1 and CDR2 from the germline V gene are MNHNS and SASEGT. CDR3 size: 15 residues. V was cut by 7 bases and J by 5 bases, with 19 bases left in between. CDR3 amino acids: CASTTSMGNKDTQYF. The CDR3, as DNA: TGTGCCAGCACAACTTCGATGGGGAACAAAGATACGCAGTATTTT.